This T cell receptor beta chain was observed in a study of identical twins. Each CDR3 protein is one row after TCRdb ran MiXCR on the 5' RACE reads. This sample has about 250,000 distinct CDR3 sequences, with over 12% found just once. This clonotype occurred a few times. Source material: memory (CD45RO+) T cells sorted from blood. This clonotype was sampled from a woman aged 18 to 35 in good health.

CDR3 amino acids: CASRPTGQNTGELFF. The CDR3 DNA follows: TGTGCCAGCAGACCGACAGGGCAGAACACCGGGGAGCTGTTTTTT. The chain couples TRBV28 to TRBJ2-2; 7 nucleotides agree with TRBD1. Per the germline V gene, CDR1 is MDHEN and CDR2 is SYDVKM. The CDR3 consists of 15 residues. The V segment lost 6 bases and the J segment 1 base; nucleotides outside the gene matches: 5.